The TCR beta chain described here comes from a study of blood T cell repertoires in COVID-19. Across the whole study: PBMCs, B-cell-depleted T cells, or T cells provided the cDNA or gDNA that made up the material.

This clone has only a few counts. This CDR3 is built from 15 residues. Germline V lookup: CDR1 MNHNS, CDR2 SASEGT. V gave up 2 bases and J gave up 0 bases, with 8 bases separating them. Original data processing: By means of reference gene primer amplification, nucleated cell counts were estimated. Measured with immunoSEQ multiplex PCR; TCRdb has only the in-frame clones, and not every one. The DNA was the basis for D and trimming; V, J and clone size are from that table. The table lists some 450,000 clones, about nine tenths of them singletons. The sequence came from a woman aged 50 to 60 with COVID-19, enrolled during active disease. Sequencing was performed on peripheral blood. V gene TRBV6-1 combines with J gene TRBJ2-1; D unclear. CDR3 amino acids: CASSEQPSSYNEQFF. The CDR3 DNA follows: TGTGCCAGCAGTGAACAACCCAGCTCCTACAATGAGCAGTTCTTC.